This T cell receptor beta chain was found in a study of identical twins. Study-wide points: For out-of-frame alpha sequences shared by twins, low generation probability was in excess. Out-of-frame TCR alpha sharing in monozygotic twins exceeded recombination model predictions. Findings came from cross-sectional statistics, without long-term follow-up of donors.

Template switching (which added a universal primer site) was used, and cDNA carried unique molecular identifiers. TCRdb re-analysed the 5' RACE reads in MiXCR, keeping a single row per CDR3 protein. The top ten hold approximately 6.6% of the sample, which has 310,000 or so distinct CDR3 sequences, roughly 8.6% seen once. The CDR3 loop spans 14 amino acids. CDR1 MDHEN and CDR2 SYDVKM come from the germline V gene. With 6 bases removed from V and 2 bases from J, the gap between germline ends came to 14 bases. In its sample, this clonotype was seen many times. The target antigen is unknown. The sample was also linked to a second study, of yellow fever vaccine responses in identical twins.

The chain is built from TRBV28 and TRBJ2-7, with D unresolved. This TCR was recovered from a woman in her late teens or twenties in good health. The sequencing input was CD8+ T cells sorted from blood. This CDR3 reads CASRESDETYEQYF. The CDR3 DNA is TGTGCCAGCAGAGAGTCCGACGAAACCTACGAGCAGTACTTC.